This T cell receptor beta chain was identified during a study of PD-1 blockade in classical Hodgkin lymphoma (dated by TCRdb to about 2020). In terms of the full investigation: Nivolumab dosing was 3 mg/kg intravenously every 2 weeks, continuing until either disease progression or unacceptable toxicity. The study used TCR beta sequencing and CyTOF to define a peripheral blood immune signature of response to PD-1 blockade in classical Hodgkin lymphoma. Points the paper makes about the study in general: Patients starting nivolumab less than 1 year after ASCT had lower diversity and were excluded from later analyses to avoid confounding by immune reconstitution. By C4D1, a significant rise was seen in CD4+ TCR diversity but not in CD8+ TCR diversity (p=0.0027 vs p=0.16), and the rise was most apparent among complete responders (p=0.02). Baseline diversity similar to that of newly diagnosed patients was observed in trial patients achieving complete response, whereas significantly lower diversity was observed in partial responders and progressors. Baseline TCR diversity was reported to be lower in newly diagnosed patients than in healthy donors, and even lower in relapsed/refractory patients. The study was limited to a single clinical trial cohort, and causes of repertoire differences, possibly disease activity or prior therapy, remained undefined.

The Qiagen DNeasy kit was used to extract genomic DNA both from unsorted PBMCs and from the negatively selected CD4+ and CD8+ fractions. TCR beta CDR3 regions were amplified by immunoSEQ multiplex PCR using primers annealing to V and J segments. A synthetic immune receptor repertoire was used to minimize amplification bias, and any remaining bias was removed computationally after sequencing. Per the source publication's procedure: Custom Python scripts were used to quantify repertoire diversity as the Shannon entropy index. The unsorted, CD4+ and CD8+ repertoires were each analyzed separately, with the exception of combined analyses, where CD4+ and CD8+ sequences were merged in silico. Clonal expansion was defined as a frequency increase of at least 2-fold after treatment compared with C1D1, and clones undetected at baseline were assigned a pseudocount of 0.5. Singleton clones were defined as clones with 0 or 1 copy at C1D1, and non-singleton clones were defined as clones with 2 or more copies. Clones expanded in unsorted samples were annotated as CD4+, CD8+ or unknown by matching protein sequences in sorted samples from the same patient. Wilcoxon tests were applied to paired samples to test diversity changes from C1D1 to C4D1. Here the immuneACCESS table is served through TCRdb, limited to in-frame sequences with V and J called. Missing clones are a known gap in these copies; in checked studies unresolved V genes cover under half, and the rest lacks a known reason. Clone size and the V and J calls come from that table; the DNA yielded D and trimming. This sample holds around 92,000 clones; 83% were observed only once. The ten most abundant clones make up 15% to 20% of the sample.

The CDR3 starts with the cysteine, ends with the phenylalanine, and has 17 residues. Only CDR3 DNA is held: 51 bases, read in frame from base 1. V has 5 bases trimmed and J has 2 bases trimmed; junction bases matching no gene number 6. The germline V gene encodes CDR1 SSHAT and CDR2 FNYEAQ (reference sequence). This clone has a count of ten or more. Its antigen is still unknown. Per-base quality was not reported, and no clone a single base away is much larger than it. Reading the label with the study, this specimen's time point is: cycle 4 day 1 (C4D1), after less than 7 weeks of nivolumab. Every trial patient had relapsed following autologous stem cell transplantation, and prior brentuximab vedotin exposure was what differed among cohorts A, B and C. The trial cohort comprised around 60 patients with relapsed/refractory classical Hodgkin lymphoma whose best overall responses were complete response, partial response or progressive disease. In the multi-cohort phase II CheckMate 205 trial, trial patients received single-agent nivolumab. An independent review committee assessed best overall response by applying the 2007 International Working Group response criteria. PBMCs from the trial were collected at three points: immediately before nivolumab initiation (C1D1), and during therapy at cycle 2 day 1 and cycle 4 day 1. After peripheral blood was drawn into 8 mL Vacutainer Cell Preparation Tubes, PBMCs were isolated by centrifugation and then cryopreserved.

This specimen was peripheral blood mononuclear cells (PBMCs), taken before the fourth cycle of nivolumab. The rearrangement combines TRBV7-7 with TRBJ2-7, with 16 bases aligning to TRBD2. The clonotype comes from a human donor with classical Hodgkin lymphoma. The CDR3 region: CASSPGTSGRATYEQYF. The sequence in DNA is TGTGCCAGCAGCCCCGGGACTAGCGGGAGGGCCACCTACGAGCAGTACTTC.